This TCR beta chain came from a study of monozygotic twins with inflammatory bowel disease. TCRdb re-called the 5' RACE reads and shows each CDR3 protein once, DNA omitted. This sample contains around 410,000 distinct CDR3 sequences. This CDR3 is built from 16 residues. Germline V gene lookup returns CDR1 SGHDT and CDR2 YYEEEE. The study's findings and limits: Twin pairs that were concordant did not differ from discordant pairs in repertoire similarity, possibly from limited power.

A word on this clonotype: The antigen remains undetermined.

Material for sequencing was blood. The rearrangement links TRBV5-6 to TRBJ2-2; TCRdb proposes TRBD1, but this gene call is untestable without DNA. The sequence derives from a human donor with ulcerative colitis or Crohn's disease, or a healthy co-twin of an affected twin (not recorded which). The CDR3 is CASSLPGGANTGELFF.